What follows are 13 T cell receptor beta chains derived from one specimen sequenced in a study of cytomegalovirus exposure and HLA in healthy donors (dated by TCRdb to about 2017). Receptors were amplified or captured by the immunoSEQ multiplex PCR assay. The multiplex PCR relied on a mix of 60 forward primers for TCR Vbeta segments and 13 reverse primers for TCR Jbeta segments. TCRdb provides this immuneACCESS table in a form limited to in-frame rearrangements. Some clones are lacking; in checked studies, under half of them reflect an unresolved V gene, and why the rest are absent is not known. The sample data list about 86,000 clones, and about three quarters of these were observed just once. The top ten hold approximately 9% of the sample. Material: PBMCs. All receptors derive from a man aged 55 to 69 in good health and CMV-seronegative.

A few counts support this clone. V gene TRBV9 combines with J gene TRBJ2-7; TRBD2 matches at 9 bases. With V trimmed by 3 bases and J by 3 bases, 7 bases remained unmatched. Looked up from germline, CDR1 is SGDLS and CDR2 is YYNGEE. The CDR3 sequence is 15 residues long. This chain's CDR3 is CASSESMTSGYEQYF. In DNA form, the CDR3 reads TGTGCCAGCAGCGAGTCGATGACTAGCGGCTACGAGCAGTACTTC.

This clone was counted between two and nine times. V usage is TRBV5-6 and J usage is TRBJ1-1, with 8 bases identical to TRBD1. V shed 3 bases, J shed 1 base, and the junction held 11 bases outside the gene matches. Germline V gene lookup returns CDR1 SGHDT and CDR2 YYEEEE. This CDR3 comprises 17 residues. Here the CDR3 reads CASSSYILRGRNTEAFF. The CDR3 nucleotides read TGTGCCAGCAGCTCATACATTCTCAGGGGGCGGAACACTGAAGCTTTCTTT.

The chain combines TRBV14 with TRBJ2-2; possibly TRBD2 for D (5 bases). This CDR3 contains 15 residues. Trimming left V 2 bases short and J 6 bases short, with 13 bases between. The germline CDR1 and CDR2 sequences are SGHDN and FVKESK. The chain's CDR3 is CASSQLRSGSGELFF. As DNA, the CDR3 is TGTGCCAGCAGCCAACTAAGATCGGGGTCCGGGGAGCTGTTTTTT.

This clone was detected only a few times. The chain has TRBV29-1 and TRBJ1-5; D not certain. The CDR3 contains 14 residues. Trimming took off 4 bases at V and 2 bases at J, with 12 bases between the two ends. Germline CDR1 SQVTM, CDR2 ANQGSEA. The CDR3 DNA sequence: TGCAGCGTTGTTTTCGGTGCGGGCAATCAGCCCCAGCATTTT. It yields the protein CSVVFGAGNQPQHF.

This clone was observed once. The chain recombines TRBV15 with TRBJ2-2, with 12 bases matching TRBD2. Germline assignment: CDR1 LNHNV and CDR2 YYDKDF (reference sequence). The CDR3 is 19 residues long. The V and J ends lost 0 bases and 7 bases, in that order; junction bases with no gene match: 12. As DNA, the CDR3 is TGTGCCACCAGCAGAGAAAAATTCCTAGCGGGGGGGTTCGGCGGGGAGCTGTTTTTT. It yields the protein CATSREKFLAGGFGGELFF.

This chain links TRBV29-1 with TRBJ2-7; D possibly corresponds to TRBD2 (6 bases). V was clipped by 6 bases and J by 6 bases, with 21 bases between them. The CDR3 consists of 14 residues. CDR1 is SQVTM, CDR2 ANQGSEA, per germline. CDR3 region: CSVRRDSLLSEQYF. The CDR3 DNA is TGCAGCGTGCGCCGGGACTCCTTATTATCCGAGCAGTACTTC.

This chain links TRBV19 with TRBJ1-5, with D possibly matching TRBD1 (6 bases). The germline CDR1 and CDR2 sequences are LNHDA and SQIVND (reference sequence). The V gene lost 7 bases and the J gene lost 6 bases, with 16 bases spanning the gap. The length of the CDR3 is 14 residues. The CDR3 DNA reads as TGTGCCAGTACCGGCGAGACAGGCATTCAGCCCCAGCATTTT. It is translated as CASTGETGIQPQHF. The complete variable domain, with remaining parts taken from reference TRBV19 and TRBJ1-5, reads DGGITQSPKYLFRKEGQNVTLSCEQNLNHDAMYWYRQDPGQGLRLIYYSQIVNDFQKGDIAEGYSVSREKKESFPLTVTSAQKNPTAFYLCASTGETGIQPQHFGDGTRLSIL.

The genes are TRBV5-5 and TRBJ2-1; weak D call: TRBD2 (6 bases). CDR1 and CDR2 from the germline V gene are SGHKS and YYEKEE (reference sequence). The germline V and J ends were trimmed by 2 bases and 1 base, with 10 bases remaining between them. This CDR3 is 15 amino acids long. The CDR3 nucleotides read TGTGCCAGCAGCTTACAGGCGGGATCCTACAATGAGCAGTTCTTC. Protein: CASSLQAGSYNEQFF.

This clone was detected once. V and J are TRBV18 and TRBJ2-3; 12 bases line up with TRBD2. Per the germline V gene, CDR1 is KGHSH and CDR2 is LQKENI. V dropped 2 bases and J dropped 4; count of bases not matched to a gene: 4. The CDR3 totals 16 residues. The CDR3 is CASSPEPSGGADTQYF. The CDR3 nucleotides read TGTGCCAGCTCACCAGAACCTAGCGGGGGGGCAGATACGCAGTATTTT.

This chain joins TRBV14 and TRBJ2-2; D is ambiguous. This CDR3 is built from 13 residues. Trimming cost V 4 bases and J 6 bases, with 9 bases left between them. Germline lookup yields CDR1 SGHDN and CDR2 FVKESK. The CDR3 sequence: CASSPDNAGELFF. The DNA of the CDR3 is TGTGCCAGCAGCCCCGACAACGCCGGGGAGCTGTTTTTT.

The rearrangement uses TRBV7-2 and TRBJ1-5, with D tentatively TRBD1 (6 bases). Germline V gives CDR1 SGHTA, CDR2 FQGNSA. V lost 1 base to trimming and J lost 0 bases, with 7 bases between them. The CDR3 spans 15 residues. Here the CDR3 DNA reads TGTGCCAGCAGCTTAGAGGGACATAGCAATCAGCCCCAGCATTTT. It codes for CASSLEGHSNQPQHF.

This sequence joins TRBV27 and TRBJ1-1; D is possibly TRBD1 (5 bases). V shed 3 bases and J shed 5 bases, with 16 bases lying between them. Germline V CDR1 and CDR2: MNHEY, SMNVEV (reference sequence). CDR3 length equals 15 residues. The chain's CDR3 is CASSFSTGGETEAFF. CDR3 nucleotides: TGTGCCAGCAGTTTTAGTACGGGGGGTGAGACTGAAGCTTTCTTT.

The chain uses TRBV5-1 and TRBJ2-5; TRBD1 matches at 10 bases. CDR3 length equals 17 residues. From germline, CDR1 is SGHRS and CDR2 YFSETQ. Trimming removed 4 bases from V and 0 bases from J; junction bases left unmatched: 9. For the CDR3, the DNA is TGCGCCAGCAGCCCAACGACAGGGGGCTCGTACCAAGAGACCCAGTACTTC. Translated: CASSPTTGGSYQETQYF.